The 26 T cell receptor beta chains below come from one sample, sequenced in a study of cytotoxic CD8 clonotypes in ibrutinib-treated CLL. Here immunoSEQ multiplex PCR was the method, and the copy in TCRdb shows in-frame clones only, minus some. The sample has some 200,000 clones; just under 80% are singletons. This material consisted of PBMCs, taken after 12 months of ibrutinib treatment. The receptors were sampled from a human donor with chronic lymphocytic leukemia.

The chain has TRBV19 and TRBJ2-6; D not certain. Per germline, CDR1 LNHDA and CDR2 SQIVND (reference sequence). The V end lost 4 bases, the J end lost 0 bases, and 7 bases lay between the germline ends. The CDR3 loop spans 15 amino acids. CDR3 DNA: TGTGCCAGTAGTAATGCTTCCTCTGGGGCCAACGTCCTGACTTTC. Amino acids: CASSNASSGANVLTF. Complete variable domain (other parts from reference TRBV19 and TRBJ2-6): DGGITQSPKYLFRKEGQNVTLSCEQNLNHDAMYWYRQDPGQGLRLIYYSQIVNDFQKGDIAEGYSVSREKKESFPLTVTSAQKNPTAFYLCASSNASSGANVLTFGAGSRLTVL.

V is TRBV5-3 and J is TRBJ2-2; 9 nucleotides align to TRBD2. TRBV5-3 counts as an open reading frame of uncertain function. After removal of 3 bases from V and 6 bases from J, the junction contained 6 bases not matched to a gene. The CDR3 extends over 15 amino acids. This CDR3 is CARSWDIAGAGELFF. The CDR3 nucleotides are TGTGCCAGAAGCTGGGACATAGCGGGAGCCGGGGAGCTGTTTTTT.

The chain has TRBV4-1 and TRBJ1-2; D is undetermined. The ends were cut back, 4 bases at V and 7 bases at J, with 16 bases in the middle. CDR1 and CDR2 (germline): MGHRA, YSYEKL. CDR3 length: 14 residues. Here the CDR3 DNA reads TGCGCCAGCAGCCTAGAACGCCAAACGAGTGGCTACACCTTC. Translation gives CASSLERQTSGYTF.

This clone has a single count. The chain combines TRBV2 with TRBJ1-4; TRBD1 matches 10 bases. This CDR3 is built from 14 residues. Trimming removed 6 bases from V and 8 bases from J; junction bases left unmatched: 6. CDR1 is SNHLY and CDR2 is FYNNEI in the germline V gene. CDR3: CASRGQGFGEKLFF. DNA for the CDR3: TGTGCCAGCAGGGGACAGGGGTTCGGGGAAAAACTGTTTTTT.

CDR3 coding DNA: TGTGCCAGCTCACCGAGACAGGAGGGGGATGAGCAGTTCTTC. Protein sequence: CASSPRQEGDEQFF. The rearrangement links TRBV18 to TRBJ2-1, with D perhaps being TRBD1 or TRBD2 (6 bases each). The CDR3 is made up of 14 amino acids. V was pared by 3 bases and J by 8 bases, with 14 bases between. Germline lookup yields CDR1 KGHSH and CDR2 LQKENI.

This clone was seen a few times. This chain joins TRBV21-1 and TRBJ2-1; the D call of TRBD2 is as the table states it, not checked on the DNA. TRBV21-1 is described as a pseudogene. CDR3 length equals 18 residues. The CDR3 sequence is CASSKQPLGAGGMRGQFF. As DNA, the CDR3 is TGTGCCAGCAGCAAACAACCTCTAGGGGCGGGAGGAATGAGAGGGCAGTTCTTC.

Turning to this clone: At one end the junction does not follow the germline gene, possibly because of a read error. The V gene is TRBV7-7, the J gene TRBJ2-7; unclear D gene. CDR3 length: 14 residues. Germline CDR1 reads SSHAT; CDR2 reads FNYEAQ (reference sequence). CDR3 sequence reads: CASSLAPNSYEQYF. The CDR3 DNA sequence: TGTGCTAGCAGCTTAGCCCCCAACTCCTACGAGCAGTACTTC.

The CDR3: CASSQPGQTEAFF. DNA of the CDR3: TGTGCCAGCAGCCAACCGGGACAGACTGAAGCTTTCTTT. The gene calls are TRBV14 and TRBJ1-1; 7 bases fit TRBD1. With V trimmed by 2 bases and J by 5 bases, 2 bases remained unmatched. This CDR3 is 13 amino acids long. Germline V lookup: CDR1 SGHDN, CDR2 FVKESK.

V usage is TRBV11-2 and J usage is TRBJ2-7; D remains ambiguous. The CDR3 runs 12 residues. Trimming left V 0 bases short and J 9 bases short, with 9 bases between. Per the germline V gene, CDR1 is SGHAT and CDR2 is FQNNGV. CDR3 region: CASSLDHGRQYF. In DNA, the CDR3 is TGTGCCAGCAGCTTAGATCACGGGCGGCAGTACTTC.

This clone showed up just once. The gene calls are TRBV7-9 and TRBJ1-4; D uncertain. Per germline, CDR1 SEHNR and CDR2 FQNEAQ (reference sequence). The germline V and J ends were trimmed by 1 base and 8 bases, with 14 bases remaining between them. The CDR3 totals 15 residues. The CDR3 reads CASSLETGIWEKLFF. The CDR3 nucleotides read TGTGCCAGCAGCTTAGAGACCGGGATTTGGGAAAAACTGTTTTTT.

This clone was counted a few times. This chain links TRBV11-2 with TRBJ1-5, with D tentatively TRBD1 (6 bases). Germline V lookup: CDR1 SGHAT, CDR2 FQNNGV. Trimming removed 5 bases from V and 4 bases from J, with 15 bases in between. The CDR3 runs to 15 residues. The CDR3 sequence is CASSPNTGKNQPQHF. Here the CDR3 DNA reads TGTGCCAGCAGCCCAAATACAGGGAAAAATCAGCCCCAGCATTTT.

This clone showed up just once. V is TRBV4-1 and J is TRBJ1-2, with a weak D call TRBD1 (5 bases). Germline V gives CDR1 MGHRA, CDR2 YSYEKL. V was shortened by 1 base and J by 1 base, with 10 bases between the two germline ends. The CDR3 is 15 amino acids. CDR3 amino acids: CASSQGGLGNYGYTF. The CDR3 DNA follows: TGCGCCAGCAGCCAAGGGGGGTTAGGTAACTATGGCTACACCTTC.

The chain recombines TRBV5-6 with TRBJ1-3; D gene ambiguous. Trimming took 5 bases from V and 4 from J, leaving 10 bases between them. CDR1 and CDR2 from the germline V gene are SGHDT and YYEEEE. The CDR3 extends over 13 amino acids. The CDR3 region has the DNA TGTGCCAGCAGTTCGAGGGCGGGAAACACCATATATTTT. This gives the protein CASSSRAGNTIYF.

The chain employs TRBV6-1 and TRBJ2-7, with D hard to call. In germline, CDR1 is MNHNS, CDR2 SASEGT. V shed 1 base and J shed 2 bases, with 6 bases lying between them. The CDR3 has 13 residues. CDR3 in amino acids: CASSEGLAYEQYF. The CDR3 DNA follows: TGTGCCAGCAGTGAAGGGCTAGCCTACGAGCAGTACTTC.

CDR3 amino acids: CASSLSRATGNEQFF. The CDR3 DNA reads as TGTGCCAGCAGCCTTAGTAGGGCTACGGGGAATGAGCAGTTCTTC. This rearrangement joins TRBV7-6 to TRBJ2-1; possibly TRBD2 for D (5 bases). Germline V CDR1 and CDR2: SGHVS, FNYEAQ. The V end lost 5 bases, the J end lost 7 bases, and 18 bases lay between the germline ends. The CDR3 spans 15 residues.

The CDR3 loop reads CASSSRGLRDTQYF. CDR3 nucleotides: TGTGCCAGCAGCTCCCGGGGCCTAAGGGATACGCAGTATTTT. The rearrangement joins TRBV7-9 to TRBJ2-3; possibly TRBD1 or TRBD2 for D (5 bases each). V lost 4 bases, J lost 6 bases, and 14 bases lay in between. Germline CDR1 SEHNR, CDR2 FQNEAQ (reference sequence). The CDR3 length is 14 residues.

The J gene is TRBJ1-1, the V gene TRBV30; D uncertain. Germline V gene sequence: CDR1 GTSNPN, CDR2 SVGIG (reference sequence). Trimming removed 1 base at V and 0 bases at J, with 12 bases between. The CDR3 is made up of 15 amino acids. The chain's CDR3 is CAWSALGRMNTEAFF. CDR3 nucleotides: TGTGCCTGGAGTGCCCTGGGCAGAATGAACACTGAAGCTTTCTTT.

Only one count was recorded for this clone. The chain uses TRBV6-5 and TRBJ1-3; maybe TRBD1 (6 bases). The V end was cut by 8 bases, the J end by 4 bases, with 6 bases between. The CDR3 runs 11 residues. CDR1 is MNHEY, CDR2 SVGAGI, per germline. CDR3 protein: CASGGGNTIYF. The CDR3 nucleotides are TGTGCCAGCGGGGGCGGAAACACCATATATTTT.

In its sample, this clone was seen once. The chain uses TRBV20-1 and TRBJ1-1, with TRBD1 as a possible D gene (5 bases). Between the trimmed V and J ends, which lost 2 bases and 5 bases, there was a span of 6 bases. The CDR3 runs 11 residues. The germline V gene encodes CDR1 DFQATT and CDR2 SNEGSKA (reference sequence). The CDR3 region is CSARWGTEAFF. The CDR3 DNA is TGCAGTGCTAGATGGGGGACTGAAGCTTTCTTT.

This chain joins TRBV4-2 and TRBJ2-2; maybe TRBD2 (5 bases). The CDR3 covers 17 residues. The germline V and J ends were trimmed by 4 bases and 4 bases, with 19 bases remaining between them. Germline V lookup: CDR1 LGHNA, CDR2 YNFKEQ. CDR3: CASSRSLSGSGTGELFF. CDR3 bases: TGTGCCAGCAGCCGATCCCTATCGGGAAGCGGCACCGGGGAGCTGTTTTTT.

This chain joins TRBV5-1 and TRBJ2-3, with D perhaps matching TRBD1 or TRBD2 (5 bases each). From germline, CDR1 is SGHRS and CDR2 YFSETQ. CDR3 size: 18 residues. V was pared by 0 bases and J by 1 base, with 18 bases between. This CDR3 reads CASSLEGQSGTGTDTQYF. The DNA of the CDR3 is TGCGCCAGCAGCTTGGAGGGGCAATCGGGAACGGGCACAGATACGCAGTATTTT.

The DNA of the CDR3 is TGTGCCAGTAGTCCCCTTGGGACTAGCGGGGGGGCCTTGACCGGGGAGCTGTTTTTT. Protein sequence: CASSPLGTSGGALTGELFF. This sequence joins TRBV19 and TRBJ2-2; 16 bases are shared with TRBD2. The junction had 11 bases not matched to a gene; V was cut back by 5 bases and J by 5 bases. The CDR3 is made up of 19 amino acids. CDR1 LNHDA and CDR2 SQIVND come from the germline V gene (reference sequence).

This chain uses TRBV5-1 with TRBJ1-1; no firm D call. Germline V gene sequence: CDR1 SGHRS, CDR2 YFSETQ. The CDR3 extends over 13 amino acids. V was pared by 0 bases and J by 11 bases, with 14 bases between. The CDR3: CASSLAPRNGAFF. The DNA of the CDR3 is TGCGCCAGCAGCTTGGCGCCACGAAATGGGGCTTTCTTT.

As concerns this clone: A junction boundary mismatches the germline segment, possibly from a read error. The rearrangement uses TRBV30 and TRBJ1-2, with TRBD1 matching 8 bases. Germline values: CDR1 GTSNPN, CDR2 SVGIG (reference sequence). The CDR3 runs 13 residues. The CDR3 here is CAWSAGTGEYSRF. As DNA, the CDR3 is TGTGCCTGGAGTGCCGGGACAGGAGAATACAGTCGCTTC. The full variable domain, in which reference TRBV30 and TRBJ1-2 provide the parts outside the CDR3, is SQTIHQWPATLVQPVGSPLSLECTVEGTSNPNLYWYRQAAGRGLQLLFYSVGIGQISSEVPQNLSASRPQDRQFILSSKKLLLSDSGFYLCAWSAGTGEYSRFGSGTRLTVV.

This chain joins TRBV4-1 and TRBJ2-4; a possible D gene is TRBD1 (5 bases). V lost 0 bases, J lost 8 bases, and 17 bases lay in between. The germline gives CDR1 MGHRA, CDR2 YSYEKL. There are 16 residues in the CDR3. In DNA form, the CDR3 reads TGCGCCAGCAGCCAAGATAGTACAAGGGGTGGGGACATTCAGTACTTC. The encoded protein is CASSQDSTRGGDIQYF.

The V gene is TRBV28, the J gene TRBJ1-2; D is unresolved. CDR1 is MDHEN, CDR2 SYDVKM, per germline. V lost 3 bases, J lost 2 bases, and 7 bases lay in between. The CDR3 totals 13 residues. The CDR3 nucleotides read TGTGCCAGCAGTTTTAGGGAGAACTATGGCTACACCTTC. This codes for CASSFRENYGYTF.